This T cell receptor beta chain was profiled in a study of response to subunit inactivated influenza vaccine. About this clonotype itself: Its specificity is not known.

Study-wide results and limits: Every seasonal influenza vaccination brings in few new T cells, the authors suggested.

Each CDR3 protein gets one entry after TCRdb re-called the RT-PCR reads with MiXCR. The table lists about 830,000 distinct CDR3 sequences, approximately 17% of them singletons. CDR1 is ENHRY, CDR2 SYGVKD, per germline. This CDR3 contains 15 residues. Deletions cut 3 bases from V and 8 bases from J, with 16 bases between. This material consisted of PBMCs from blood, taken more than 4 days after vaccination. V and J are TRBV10-3 and TRBJ2-2; TRBD2 is a possible D gene (6 bases). The sequence derives from a man in his fifties who received an inactivated influenza vaccine. The CDR3 sequence is CAISDRASVGGELFF. DNA of the CDR3: TGTGCCATCAGTGATCGAGCTAGCGTCGGGGGGGAGCTGTTTTTT.